The clone carrying this T cell receptor beta chain was found a few times. The antigen remains unidentified. The PCR was carried out with 60 Vbeta primers and 13 Jbeta primers. The assay was immunoSEQ multiplex PCR, and TCRdb's table has in-frame clones only and misses some. The data contain 100,000 to 150,000 clones, about 80% of them singletons. The J segment lost 7 bases and the V segment lost 4 bases, leaving 2 bases of the junction unmatched. Germline CDR1 SGHVS, CDR2 FQNEAQ. This CDR3 has 12 residues. This sample was taken from a study of cytomegalovirus exposure and HLA in healthy donors. Study results and caveats: Presence/absence comparisons presumed near-even sequencing depth among donors. Because they were indistinguishable, some V segments, including TRBV6-2 and TRBV6-3, were excluded. Later on, an analysis found that several of the most significant clusters appeared to be linked to common viral pathogens, which included parvovirus B19.

The source of this sequence is a woman aged 40 to 50 in good health and CMV-seronegative. Material for sequencing was PBMCs. The rearrangement uses TRBV7-8 and TRBJ1-1, with 8 bases identical to TRBD1. Written as DNA, the CDR3 is TGTGCCAGCAGCTCAGGGGGCGGTGAAGCTTTCTTT. Translation gives CASSSGGGEAFF.